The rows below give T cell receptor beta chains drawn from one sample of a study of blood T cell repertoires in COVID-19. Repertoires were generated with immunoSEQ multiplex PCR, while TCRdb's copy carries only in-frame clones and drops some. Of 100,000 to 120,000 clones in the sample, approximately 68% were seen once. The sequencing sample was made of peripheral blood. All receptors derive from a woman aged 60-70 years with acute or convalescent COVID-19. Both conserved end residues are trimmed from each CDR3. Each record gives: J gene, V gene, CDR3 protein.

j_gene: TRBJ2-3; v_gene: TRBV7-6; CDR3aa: ASSHIGGGALGTQY
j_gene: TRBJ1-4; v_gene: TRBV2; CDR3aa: ASSPQGPTATNEKLF
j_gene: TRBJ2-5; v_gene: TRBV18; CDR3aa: ASSPGRIQETQY
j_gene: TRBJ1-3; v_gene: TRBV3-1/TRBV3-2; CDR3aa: ASSHGQNGNTIY
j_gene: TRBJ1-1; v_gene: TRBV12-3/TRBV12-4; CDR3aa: ASSLKGATEAF
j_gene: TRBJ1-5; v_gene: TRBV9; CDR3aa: ASSGGDRNQPQH
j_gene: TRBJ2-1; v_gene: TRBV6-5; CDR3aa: ASSSGTGRNEQF
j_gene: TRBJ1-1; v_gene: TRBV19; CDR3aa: ASSISGQGARADMNTEAF
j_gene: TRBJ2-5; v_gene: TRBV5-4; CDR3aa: ASSLGTTKETQY
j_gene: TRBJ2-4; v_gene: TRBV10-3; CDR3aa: AISDRQGYGKNIQY
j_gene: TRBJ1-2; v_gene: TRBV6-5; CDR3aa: ASSFANRGTTYT